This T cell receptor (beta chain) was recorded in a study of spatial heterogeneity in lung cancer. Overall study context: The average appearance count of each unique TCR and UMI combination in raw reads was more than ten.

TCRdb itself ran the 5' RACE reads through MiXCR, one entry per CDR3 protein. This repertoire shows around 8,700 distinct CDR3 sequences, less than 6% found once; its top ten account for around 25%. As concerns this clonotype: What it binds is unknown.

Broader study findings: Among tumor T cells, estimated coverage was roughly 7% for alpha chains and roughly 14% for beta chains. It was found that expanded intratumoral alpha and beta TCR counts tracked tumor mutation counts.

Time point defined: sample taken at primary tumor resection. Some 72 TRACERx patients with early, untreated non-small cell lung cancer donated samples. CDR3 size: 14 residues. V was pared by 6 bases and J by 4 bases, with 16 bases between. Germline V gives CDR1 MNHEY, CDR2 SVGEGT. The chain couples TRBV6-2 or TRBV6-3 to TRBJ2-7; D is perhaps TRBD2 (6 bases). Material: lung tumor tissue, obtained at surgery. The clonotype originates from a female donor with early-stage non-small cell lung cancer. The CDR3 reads CASRPHRDFYEQYF. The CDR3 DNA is TGTGCCAGCAGACCCCACCGGGACTTTTACGAGCAGTACTTC.